This T cell receptor (beta chain) was captured by sequencing in a study of blood T cell repertoires in COVID-19. Background on the study: Acute and convalescent COVID-19 specimens originated in the United States, Italy and Spain. Sample material is recorded as cDNA or gDNA derived from T cells, B-cell-depleted T cells, or PBMCs.

Method: immunoSEQ multiplex PCR; TCRdb's copy keeps in-frame clones and lacks some. The sample lists roughly 180,000 clones; 84% were seen once. Germline V lookup: CDR1 MNHEY, CDR2 SVGAGI. V was pared by 7 bases and J by 9 bases, with 13 bases of the junction left unmatched. The CDR3 is made up of 15 amino acids. The sequencing input was peripheral blood. This TCR was recovered from a man in his forties or fifties who had recovered from COVID-19. The chain combines TRBV6-5 with TRBJ2-1, with 9 positions matching TRBD1. DNA for the CDR3: TGTGCCAGCAAGGAGGGGACAGGGTCATTAACTGAGCAGTTCTTC. Its translation: CASKEGTGSLTEQFF.